The rows below give T cell receptor beta chains drawn from one sample of a study of blood T cell repertoires in COVID-19. Generated by immunoSEQ multiplex PCR, the TCRdb table keeps only in-frame clones and is missing some. The sample lists about 140,000 clones, roughly 84% occurring once. Input material: PBMCs or T cells enriched from blood (not recorded which). These receptors all stem from a man in his forties or fifties in a cohort exposed to, infected with or recovered from COVID-19 (not recorded which). CDR3s include the opening cysteine and the closing phenylalanine or tryptophan. D genes are given only for firm matches. The size entry is marked missing in some rows and otherwise reads once, few, many or a size class.

TRBD1 | . | TRBJ1-6 | TRBV3-1/TRBV3-2 | CASSQDPTGGNNSPLHF | TGTGCCAGCAGCCAAGATCCAACAGGGGGTAATAATTCACCCCTCCACTTT
. | . | TRBJ2-1 | TRBV28 | CASSLGRRGNEQFF | TGTGCCAGCAGTTTAGGGAGGAGGGGCAATGAGCAGTTCTTC
TRBD2 | . | TRBJ2-3 | TRBV27 | CASSRTRGEDTQYF | TGTGCCAGCAGTCGGACTAGGGGAGAGGATACGCAGTATTTT
. | . | TRBJ2-5 | TRBV7-2 | CASSFLATGQETQYF | TGTGCCAGCAGCTTCCTAGCGACAGGGCAAGAGACCCAGTACTTC
TRBD2 | . | TRBJ2-7 | TRBV7-2 | CASSVSGTISYEQYF | TGTGCCAGCAGCGTGTCCGGGACTATCTCCTACGAGCAGTACTTC
. | once | TRBJ1-1 | TRBV10-2 | CASSEPAGIKNTEAFF | TGCGCCAGCAGTGAGCCTGCTGGCATTAAGAACACTGAAGCTTTCTTT
. | . | TRBJ1-1 | TRBV10-3 | CAISPGYGREAFF | TGTGCCATCAGTCCAGGATACGGCCGTGAAGCTTTCTTT
TRBD1 | . | TRBJ1-1 | TRBV4-1 | CASSQGTGFASEAFF | TGCGCCAGCAGCCAAGGGACAGGGTTTGCCTCCGAAGCTTTCTTT
. | few | TRBJ1-2 | TRBV27 | CASSAIPGLLLYGYTF | TGTGCCAGCAGTGCGATCCCGGGACTATTGTTGTATGGCTACACCTTC
. | . | TRBJ2-3 | TRBV7-2 | CASSLDFVADTQYF | TGTGCCAGCAGCTTAGATTTCGTAGCGGATACGCAGTATTTT
TRBD1 | . | TRBJ2-3 | TRBV5-1 | CASSPLGQFTDTQYF | TGCGCCAGCAGTCCTCTGGGACAGTTCACAGATACGCAGTATTTT
TRBD2 | . | TRBJ2-5 | TRBV6-6 | CASSPSLLAGGPGETQYF | TGTGCCAGCAGTCCCTCCTTACTAGCGGGGGGGCCGGGGGAGACCCAGTACTTC
. | . | TRBJ2-2 | TRBV2 | CASSLGQNTGELFF | TGTGCCAGCAGCCTGGGACAGAACACCGGGGAGCTGTTTTTT
. | few | TRBJ2-7 | TRBV5-1 | CASSRSGTPYEQYF | TGCGCCAGCAGCCGATCCGGGACTCCCTACGAGCAGTACTTC
TRBD2 | . | TRBJ2-7 | TRBV3-1/TRBV3-2 | CASSPFAGGYEQYF | TGTGCCAGCAGCCCTTTCGCGGGAGGGTACGAGCAGTACTTC
TRBD1 | . | TRBJ1-6 | TRBV7-8 | CASSSGQGGSPLHF | TGTGCCAGCAGCTCGGGACAGGGCGGATCACCCCTCCACTTT
. | . | TRBJ1-5 | TRBV28 | CASCGGEPGNQPQHF | TGTGCCAGCTGTGGAGGGGAACCCGGCAATCAGCCCCAGCATTTT
. | . | TRBJ1-1 | TRBV7-3 | CASSLAGQMGTEAFF | TGTGCCAGCAGCTTAGCCGGACAGATGGGGACTGAAGCTTTCTTT
TRBD1 | . | TRBJ2-1 | TRBV11-1 | CASSPSRQGAYNEQFF | TGTGCCAGCAGCCCCTCCCGACAGGGGGCGTACAATGAGCAGTTCTTC
. | . | TRBJ2-2 | TRBV27 | CASSLLTGAGELFF | TGTGCCAGCAGTTTATTGACGGGGGCCGGGGAGCTGTTTTTT
TRBD1 | . | TRBJ1-1 | TRBV9 | CASSRGQGDGTEAFF | TGTGCCAGCAGCAGGGGACAGGGGGATGGCACTGAAGCTTTCTTT
TRBD1 | few | TRBJ1-1 | TRBV11-1 | CASSLSGQGNAEAFF | TGTGCCAGCAGCTTATCGGGACAGGGTAATGCTGAAGCTTTCTTT
TRBD1 | . | TRBJ2-1 | TRBV5-5 | CASSPDRGLYNEQFF | TGTGCCAGCAGCCCCGACAGGGGGCTGTACAATGAGCAGTTCTTC
. | . | TRBJ1-5 | TRBV28 | CASSLRGGQPQHF | TGTGCCAGCAGTTTGCGGGGGGGGCAGCCCCAGCATTTT
. | . | TRBJ1-5 | TRBV6-8 | CASSYHRNSNQPQHF | TGTGCCAGCAGTTATCACAGGAATAGCAATCAGCCCCAGCATTTT
TRBD1 | . | TRBJ1-1 | TRBV6-5 | CASSWRTGLSSEAFF | TGTGCCAGCAGTTGGAGGACAGGCCTTTCTTCTGAAGCTTTCTTT
. | . | TRBJ1-2 | TRBV2 | CASNLGGTRYGYTF | TGTGCCAGCAACCTCGGAGGGACCCGCTATGGCTACACCTTC
. | . | TRBJ2-3 | TRBV6-4 | CASSATQATDTQYF | TGTGCCAGCAGTGCCACACAGGCCACAGATACGCAGTATTTT
TRBD2 | . | TRBJ2-1 | TRBV25-1 | CASSEAWTGGFDEQFF | TGTGCCAGCAGTGAAGCTTGGACGGGAGGGTTCGATGAGCAGTTCTTC
TRBD1 | . | TRBJ1-5 | TRBV27 | CASSFTGGSINQPQHF | TGTGCCAGCAGTTTCACAGGGGGCTCAATCAATCAGCCCCAGCATTTT
TRBD2 | . | TRBJ2-1 | TRBV5-1 | CASSSSPTSGQGHEQFF | TGCGCCAGCAGCTCCTCCCCGACTAGCGGGCAGGGGCATGAGCAGTTCTTC
TRBD1 | . | TRBJ2-2 | TRBV12-3/TRBV12-4 | CASSTGVGELFF | TGTGCCAGCAGTACAGGGGTCGGGGAGCTGTTTTTT
. | . | TRBJ2-1 | TRBV9 | CASSASQGSLQFF | TGTGCCAGCAGCGCGAGTCAGGGCTCTTTGCAGTTCTTC
. | . | TRBJ2-7 | TRBV11-2 | CASSLNEGVSEQYF | TGTGCCAGCAGCTTGAATGAGGGAGTAAGCGAGCAGTACTTC
. | . | TRBJ1-6 | TRBV1 | CTSRPGTGSSPLHF | TGCACCAGCAGACCCGGGACAGGGAGTTCACCCCTCCACTTT
TRBD1 | few | TRBJ1-1 | TRBV29-1 | CSAKTGTNTEAFF | TGCAGCGCTAAGACAGGGACTAACACTGAAGCTTTCTTT
TRBD1 | . | TRBJ1-1 | TRBV19 | CASSIQDRVNTEAFF | TGTGCCAGTAGTATCCAGGACAGGGTAAACACTGAAGCTTTCTTT
TRBD1 | few | TRBJ1-4 | TRBV3-1/TRBV3-2 | CASSYGQGNEKLFF | TGTGCCAGCAGCTACGGACAGGGTAATGAAAAACTGTTTTTT
TRBD2 | . | TRBJ2-1 | TRBV6-5 | CASRQTSSNEQFF | TGTGCCAGCAGGCAGACTAGCTCCAATGAGCAGTTCTTC
TRBD2 | . | TRBJ2-1 | TRBV7-3 | CASSSPSVLAGEDEQFF | TGTGCCAGCAGCTCCCCCAGCGTGCTAGCGGGAGAGGATGAGCAGTTCTTC
TRBD2 | . | TRBJ2-7 | TRBV11-2 | CASSGLAGSYEQYF | TGTGCCAGCAGTGGACTAGCCGGCTCCTACGAGCAGTACTTC
. | . | TRBJ1-4 | TRBV6-4 | CASSVIGGTNEKLFF | TGTGCCAGCAGTGTTATTGGCGGGACTAATGAAAAACTGTTTTTT
. | once | TRBJ2-3 | TRBV18 | CASSPTIKGQSTDTQYF | TGTGCCAGCTCACCAACTATAAAGGGACAAAGCACAGATACGCAGTATTTT
. | . | TRBJ1-5 | TRBV18 | CASSEDRNQPQHF | TGTGCCAGCTCCGAAGACAGAAATCAGCCCCAGCATTTT
. | . | TRBJ2-5 | TRBV7-2 | CASSFGRQGLQETQYF | TGTGCCAGCAGCTTCGGGAGACAGGGTTTGCAAGAGACCCAGTACTTC
TRBD1 | . | TRBJ1-1 | TRBV28 | CASSLLEGARTEAFF | TGTGCCAGCAGCCTACTCGAGGGGGCCCGCACTGAAGCTTTCTTT